The rows below give T cell receptor beta chains drawn from one sample of a study of blood T cell repertoires in COVID-19. The protocol was immunoSEQ multiplex PCR, while the TCRdb copy is restricted to in-frame clones and leaves out a portion. The sample has about 140,000 clones, around 78% seen once; the top ten hold under 6%. Sequencing input: peripheral blood. These receptors came from an elderly woman with active or convalescent COVID-19. The CDR3 runs from the conserved cysteine through the conserved F or W. D genes are given only for firm matches. Size is omitted from some rows. Given values are once, few, many or a class for expanded clones.

TRBV15,NA,NA,TRBJ2-7,CATSRQTGGVEQYF,TGTGCCACCAGCAGACAAACAGGTGGTGTCGAGCAGTACTTC
TRBV9,TRBD1,NA,TRBJ1-2,CASSDQGVHGYTF,TGTGCCAGCAGCGACCAGGGGGTTCATGGCTACACCTTC
TRBV11-1,TRBD1,NA,TRBJ2-7,CASSRDRGNHEQYF,TGTGCCAGCAGCCGGGACAGGGGTAACCACGAGCAGTACTTC
TRBV10-3,NA,NA,TRBJ1-5,CAISLRAGNQPQHF,TGTGCCATCTCTCTCAGGGCGGGCAATCAGCCCCAGCATTTT
TRBV18,TRBD1,few,TRBJ2-7,CASSPGTGSHEQYF,TGTGCCAGCTCCCCCGGGACAGGGTCCCACGAGCAGTACTTC
TRBV19,TRBD2,once,TRBJ2-1,CASSKQLAGGVGGRYEQFF,TGTGCCAGTAGTAAGCAACTAGCGGGGGGTGTTGGAGGGAGGTATGAGCAGTTCTTC
TRBV28,NA,NA,TRBJ1-2,CASSLVGGGERYTF,TGTGCCAGCAGTTTAGTGGGGGGAGGTGAACGCTACACCTTC
TRBV5-1,TRBD2,NA,TRBJ2-1,CASSPGLAGGTNEQFF,TGCGCCAGCAGCCCGGGACTAGCGGGGGGGACCAATGAGCAGTTCTTC
TRBV28,NA,NA,TRBJ2-6,CASSLSWGAGANVLTF,TGTGCCAGCAGTTTGTCTTGGGGGGCTGGGGCCAACGTCCTGACTTTC
TRBV13,TRBD2,NA,TRBJ2-1,CASSPPRGALYNEQFF,TGTGCCAGCAGCCCACCGCGGGGGGCCCTCTACAATGAGCAGTTCTTC
TRBV5-6,NA,few,TRBJ1-5,CASSLGRVENQPQHF,TGTGCCAGCAGCTTGGGCAGGGTGGAGAATCAGCCCCAGCATTTT
TRBV29-1,NA,NA,TRBJ1-1,CSVVGVRGNTEAFF,TGCAGCGTTGTAGGGGTTAGGGGGAACACTGAAGCTTTCTTT
TRBV5-1,TRBD2,NA,TRBJ2-3,CASSILAGTTDTQYF,TGCGCCAGCAGCATCCTAGCGGGGACAACAGATACGCAGTATTTT
TRBV6-5,NA,NA,TRBJ1-2,CASSTGQLGTGYTF,TGTGCCAGCAGTACCGGACAGTTGGGGACGGGCTACACCTTC
TRBV3-1/TRBV3-2,TRBD1,NA,TRBJ1-2,CASSTQRQGTGGYTF,TGTGCCAGCAGCACCCAACGACAGGGTACAGGTGGCTACACCTTC
TRBV12-3/TRBV12-4,NA,NA,TRBJ1-1,CASSLARDTEAFF,TGTGCCAGCAGTTTAGCCCGGGACACTGAAGCTTTCTTT
TRBV12-5,TRBD1,NA,TRBJ1-3,CASGWVGQGVRNTIYF,TGTGCTAGTGGTTGGGTCGGACAGGGGGTACGGAACACCATATATTTT